Shown below are 10 T cell receptor beta chains from a single sample sequenced in a study of T cells in localized non-small cell lung cancer. Only in-frame clones appear in the TCRdb table, and some are missing; sequencing was by immunoSEQ multiplex PCR. The sample has around 29,000 clones; roughly 88% are singletons. The specimen was peripheral blood, collected before any cancer treatment. Every receptor here comes from a woman aged 40-75 years with stage I lung adenocarcinoma.

V usage is TRBV29-1 and J usage is TRBJ1-6; no clear D. Germline CDR1 is SQVTM and CDR2 is ANQGSEA. Between the trimmed V and J ends, which lost 7 bases and 7 bases, there was a span of 17 bases. CDR3 length: 14 amino acids. This CDR3 is CSARTGIPNSPLHF. CDR3 coding DNA: TGCAGCGCCCGGACCGGGATTCCAAATTCACCCCTCCACTTT.

The chain recombines TRBV19 with TRBJ1-3; the D is unclear. V was shortened by 3 bases and J by 1 base, with 10 bases between the two germline ends. The length of the CDR3 is 15 residues. Germline lookup yields CDR1 LNHDA and CDR2 SQIVND (reference sequence). The CDR3 sequence: CASSITGSSGNTIYF. The CDR3 DNA reads TGTGCCAGTAGTATCACGGGGTCTTCTGGAAACACCATATATTTT.

The chain links TRBV11-2 to TRBJ1-1; D is unclear. Germline assignment: CDR1 SGHAT and CDR2 FQNNGV. CDR3 length: 15 amino acids. V gave up 5 bases and J gave up 1 base, with 14 bases separating them. CDR3 sequence: CASSRSTHTNTEAFF. CDR3 DNA: TGTGCCAGCAGCCGATCTACCCATACGAACACTGAAGCTTTCTTT.

The rearrangement uses TRBV30 and TRBJ1-2, with 7 bases lining up with TRBD1. V lost 3 bases to trimming and J lost 3 bases; unmatched junction nucleotides: 7. CDR3 length: 14 amino acids. Germline lookup yields CDR1 GTSNPN and CDR2 SVGIG (reference sequence). CDR3 sequence reads: CAWSQTTGDYGYTF. The CDR3 nucleotides read TGTGCCTGGAGCCAAACTACAGGGGACTATGGCTACACCTTC.

V is TRBV4-2 and J is TRBJ2-5, with unresolved D. The length of the CDR3 is 13 residues. Trimming shortened V by 4 bases and J by 4 bases, and 10 bases separated the two germline ends. The germline V gene has CDR1 LGHNA and CDR2 YNFKEQ. CDR3 DNA: TGTGCCAGCAGCCTAACATTAGCAGAGACCCAGTACTTC. Translation gives CASSLTLAETQYF.

The CDR3 loop is CASSLREGGNQPQHF. The CDR3 nucleotides read TGTGCCAGCAGTTTGAGAGAGGGTGGCAATCAGCCCCAGCATTTT. This chain joins TRBV27 and TRBJ1-5; D remains unclear. Germline CDR1 reads MNHEY; CDR2 reads SMNVEV (reference sequence). The CDR3 has 15 residues. Trimming took 3 bases from V and 2 from J, leaving 11 bases between them.

The CDR3 DNA reads TGTGCCAGTAGTATGCCGGGACTGGGGTACGAGGAGCAGTTCTTC. The encoded protein is CASSMPGLGYEEQFF. The chain carries TRBV19 and TRBJ2-1, with D perhaps matching TRBD2 (6 bases). The CDR3 contains 15 residues. V gave up 3 bases and J gave up 10 bases, with 19 bases separating them. Germline V gene data show CDR1 as LNHDA and CDR2 as SQIVND (reference sequence). Based on the CDR3 plus reference TRBV19 and TRBJ2-1, the full variable domain is DGGITQSPKYLFRKEGQNVTLSCEQNLNHDAMYWYRQDPGQGLRLIYYSQIVNDFQKGDIAEGYSVSREKKESFPLTVTSAQKNPTAFYLCASSMPGLGYEEQFFGPGTRLTVL.

This chain uses TRBV11-1 with TRBJ2-1; no reliable D call. V gave up 2 bases and J gave up 6 bases, with 5 bases separating them. Per the germline V gene, CDR1 is SGHAT and CDR2 is FQDESV (reference sequence). CDR3 length: 12 residues. CDR3 sequence reads: CASSLLRNEQFF. The CDR3 DNA sequence: TGTGCCAGCAGCTTACTGCGCAATGAGCAGTTCTTC.

The chain joins TRBV5-1 to TRBJ1-1, with a weak D call TRBD1 (5 bases). Trimming left V 0 bases short and J 2 bases short, with 8 bases between. The CDR3 contains 14 residues. Germline loops: CDR1 SGHRS, CDR2 YFSETQ. The CDR3 protein is CASSLGGGNTEAFF. DNA of the CDR3: TGCGCCAGCAGCTTGGGGGGCGGTAACACTGAAGCTTTCTTT.

The chain employs TRBV5-4 and TRBJ1-2, with D possibly being TRBD1 (6 bases). The CDR3 spans 14 residues. CDR1 is SGHNT and CDR2 is YYREEE in the germline V gene (reference sequence). The germline V and J ends were trimmed by 4 bases and 0 bases, with 10 bases remaining between them. Here the CDR3 DNA reads TGTGCCAGCAGCCTACGGACAGCTAACTATGGCTACACCTTC. Translated, it gives CASSLRTANYGYTF.